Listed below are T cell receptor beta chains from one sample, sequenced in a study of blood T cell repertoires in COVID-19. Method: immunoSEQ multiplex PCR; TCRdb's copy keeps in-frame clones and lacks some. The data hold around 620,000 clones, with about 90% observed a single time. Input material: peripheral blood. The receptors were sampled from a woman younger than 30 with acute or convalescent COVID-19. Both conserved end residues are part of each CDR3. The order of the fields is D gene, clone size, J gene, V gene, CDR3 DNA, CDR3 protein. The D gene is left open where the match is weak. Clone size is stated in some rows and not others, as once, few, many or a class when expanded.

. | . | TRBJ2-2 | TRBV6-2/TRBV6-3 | TGTGCCAGCAGTTACTTGGAGGGTAATGCCGGGGAGCTGTTTTTT | CASSYLEGNAGELFF
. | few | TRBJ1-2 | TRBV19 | TGTGCCAGTATCCACGGACATAACTATGGCTACACCTTC | CASIHGHNYGYTF
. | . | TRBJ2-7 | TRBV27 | TGTGCCAGCAGTTTAGTGCGGCCCACGGGGGACGAGCAGTACTTC | CASSLVRPTGDEQYF
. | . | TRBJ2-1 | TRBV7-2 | TGTGCCAGCAGCTTAATCCGGGAAAATGAGCAGTTCTTC | CASSLIRENEQFF
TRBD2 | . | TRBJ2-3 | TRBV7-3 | TGTGCCAGCAGCTTGGCGAGCGGGGTGACAGATACGCAGTATTTT | CASSLASGVTDTQYF
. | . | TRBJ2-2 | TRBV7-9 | TGTGCCAGCAGCTCGGGGAGGGACAGGCCGAACACCGGGGAGCTGTTTTTT | CASSSGRDRPNTGELFF
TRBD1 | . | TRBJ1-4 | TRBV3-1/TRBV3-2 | TGTGCCAGCAGCCATGAGGACAGGGCCCACGAAAAACTGTTTTTT | CASSHEDRAHEKLFF
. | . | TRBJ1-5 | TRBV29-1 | TGCAGCGTTGCAAATAGCAATCAGCCCCAGCATTTT | CSVANSNQPQHF
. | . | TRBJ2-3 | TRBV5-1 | TGCGCCAGCAGTCCATCGGGCACAGATACGCAGTATTTT | CASSPSGTDTQYF
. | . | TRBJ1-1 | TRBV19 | TGTGCCAGTAGTAGACATTGGCGCACTGAAGCTTTCTTT | CASSRHWRTEAFF
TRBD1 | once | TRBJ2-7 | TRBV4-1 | TGCGCCAGCAGCCAAGATCCGGGACAGGGGAATTACGAGCAGTACTTC | CASSQDPGQGNYEQYF
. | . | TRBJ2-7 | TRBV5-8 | TGTGCCAGCAGCCACCCGGGGGGCGTCTACGAGCAGTACTTC | CASSHPGGVYEQYF
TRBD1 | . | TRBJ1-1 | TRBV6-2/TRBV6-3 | TGTGCCAGCAGCCGCAAATACCCGGGACAGGGAAGAGGGACTGAAGCTTTCTTT | CASSRKYPGQGRGTEAFF
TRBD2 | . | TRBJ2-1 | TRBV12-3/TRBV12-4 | TGTGCCAGCAGTTTATTTCGGGGGGGTGAGCAGTTCTTC | CASSLFRGGEQFF
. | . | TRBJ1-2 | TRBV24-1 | TGTGCCACCAGTGATGAGGCAGGGCTGCATGGCTACACCTTC | CATSDEAGLHGYTF
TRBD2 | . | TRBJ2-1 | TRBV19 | TGTGCCAGTAGTACCCCGGGACTAGCGGGGAACGGGGAGCAGTTCTTC | CASSTPGLAGNGEQFF
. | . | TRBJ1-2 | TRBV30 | TGTGCCTGGAGTGGAGGGAGGACCTATGGCTACACCTTC | CAWSGGRTYGYTF
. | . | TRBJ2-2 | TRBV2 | TGTGCCAGCACTAGTACGAACACCGGGGAGCTGTTTTTT | CASTSTNTGELFF
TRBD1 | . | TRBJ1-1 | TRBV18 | TGTGCCAGCTCACCACCTGGGACAGGGCACATGAACACTGAAGCTTTCTTT | CASSPPGTGHMNTEAFF
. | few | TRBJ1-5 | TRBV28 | TGTGCCAGCAGTTTATTCCCTCAGGGGATCAATCAGCCCCAGCATTTT | CASSLFPQGINQPQHF
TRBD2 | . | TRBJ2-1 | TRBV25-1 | TGTGCCAGCAGTGAAACTAGCGGGGGGTTCTATGAGCAGTTCTTC | CASSETSGGFYEQFF
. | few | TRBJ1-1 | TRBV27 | TGTGCCAGCAGTTCACGGGACAAGAACACTGAAGCTTTCTTT | CASSSRDKNTEAFF
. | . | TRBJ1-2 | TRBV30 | TGTGCCTGGAGTGTAGGGGGGGCACGGGGCTACACCTTC | CAWSVGGARGYTF
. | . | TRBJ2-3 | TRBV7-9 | TGTGCCAGCAGCTTCCAAATAGAGGCAACAGATACGCAGTATTTT | CASSFQIEATDTQYF
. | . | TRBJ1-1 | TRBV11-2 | TGTGCCAGCAGAACTCTAGGGGGCACTGAAGCTTTCTTT | CASRTLGGTEAFF
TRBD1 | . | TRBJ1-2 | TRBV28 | TGTGCCAGCAGCTCCCCCTCTGACAGGGCGGGGGGTGGCTACACCTTC | CASSSPSDRAGGGYTF
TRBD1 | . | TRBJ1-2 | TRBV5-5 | TGTGCCAGCAGCTCTGCAGGGGGACAGGGCATCTACACCTTC | CASSSAGGQGIYTF
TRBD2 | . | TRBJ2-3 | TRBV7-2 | TGTGCCAGCAGCCCCGTTCTAGCGGAGGGCCGACGGGATACGCAGTATTTT | CASSPVLAEGRRDTQYF